A single sample gave rise to the 28 T cell receptor beta chains below, sequenced in a study of identical twins. TCRdb reprocessed the 5' RACE reads via MiXCR and lists one record per CDR3 protein. This sample has hundreds of thousands of distinct CDR3 sequences; more than 9% occur once, and the top ten carry around 1.5%. These same data were also listed under a study on yellow fever vaccine responses in identical twins.

Sequenced input: PBMCs. The receptors were sampled from a woman aged 18-29 years in good health.

The rearrangement joins TRBV29-1 to TRBJ2-5; TRBD1 matches at 7 bases. Germline assignment: CDR1 SQVTM and CDR2 ANQGSEA. V shed 5 bases, J shed 5 bases, and the junction held 14 bases outside the gene matches. The CDR3 has 15 residues. The CDR3 protein is CSVNPGTVGQETQYF. In DNA, the CDR3 is TGCAGCGTTAACCCCGGGACAGTTGGTCAGGAGACCCAGTACTTC.

This chain joins TRBV20-1 and TRBJ2-7; 9 positions agree with TRBD1. Germline loops: CDR1 DFQATT, CDR2 SNEGSKA (reference sequence). The CDR3 contains 15 residues. The V gene end was trimmed by 0 bases and the J gene end by 6 bases; junction bases not matched to a gene: 9. Written as DNA, the CDR3 is TGCAGTGCTAGAGATTGGGGACAGGGTTCCGGCGAGCAGTACTTC. Residues: CSARDWGQGSGEQYF.

This clonotype was counted only a few times. This chain links TRBV5-6 with TRBJ2-7, with D unresolved. CDR3 length: 15 residues. Germline V gene lookup returns CDR1 SGHDT and CDR2 YYEEEE. Trimming pared 4 bases from V and 5 bases from J, leaving 19 bases between. The CDR3 is CASSIMRPGLHEQYV. CDR3 bases: TGTGCCAGCAGCATAATGAGACCTGGGTTGCACGAGCAGTACGTC.

This chain links TRBV4-1 with TRBJ2-5; D is unclear. V dropped 5 bases and J dropped 3 bases, with 13 bases sitting between them. The CDR3 runs to 14 residues. CDR1 and CDR2 (germline): MGHRA, YSYEKL. The DNA of the CDR3 is TGCGCCAGCAGCGCCATCGGAAAAAAAGAGACCCAGTACTTC. Its translation: CASSAIGKKETQYF.

In this sample, this clonotype turned up a few times. The V and J genes are TRBV12-3 or TRBV12-4 and TRBJ2-1, with a possible D match to TRBD2 (5 bases). V was trimmed by 5 bases and J by 0 bases, leaving 17 bases between them. This CDR3 contains 17 residues. CDR3 nucleotide sequence: TGTGCCAGCAGTCTCCTGACTACCGAGAGCTCCTACAATGAGCAGTTCTTC. Translated, it gives CASSLLTTESSYNEQFF.

This clonotype was seen repeatedly, ten times or more. The chain links TRBV10-1 to TRBJ1-1; 9 bases agree with TRBD1. The CDR3 has 15 residues. Germline lookup yields CDR1 WNHNN and CDR2 SYGVQD (reference sequence). The ends lost 5 bases at V and 3 bases at J; junction bases unmatched: 7. This CDR3 reads CASSRDTGGYTEAFF. In nucleotides, the CDR3 is TGCGCCAGCAGTCGAGACACAGGGGGCTACACTGAAGCTTTCTTT.

This clonotype occurred a few times. The chain employs TRBV20-1 and TRBJ2-1; D remains ambiguous. Trimming took off 0 bases at V and 6 bases at J, with 24 bases between the two ends. Germline V gives CDR1 DFQATT, CDR2 SNEGSKA (reference sequence). The CDR3 runs 18 residues. In DNA, the CDR3 is TGCAGTGCTAGAGATCCGATCCCACGGAGCGACCCGGGCAATGAGCAGTTCTTC. As protein: CSARDPIPRSDPGNEQFF.

This clonotype has only a few counts. The genes are TRBV4-1 and TRBJ2-7; 7 bases agree with TRBD1. The CDR3 contains 14 residues. The germline gives CDR1 MGHRA, CDR2 YSYEKL. V gave up 1 base and J gave up 6 bases; unmatched junction bases: 6. The CDR3 reads CASSQGTGYVEQYF. Written as DNA, the CDR3 is TGCGCCAGCAGCCAAGGGACAGGATATGTCGAGCAGTACTTC.

This clonotype was recorded a few times. This chain uses TRBV6-6 with TRBJ2-7; possibly TRBD1 for D (6 bases). The CDR3 runs 13 residues. V lost 0 bases and J lost 12, with 15 bases in between. Germline V gives CDR1 MNHNY, CDR2 SVGAGI (reference sequence). DNA of the CDR3: TGTGCCAGCAGTTACTCGGGCGAGGGGGATCTGTACTTC. Translation gives CASSYSGEGDLYF.

This clonotype was counted at least ten times. The chain uses TRBV28 and TRBJ1-5, with 7 bases that match TRBD1. J gave up 7 bases and V 7 bases, and 13 bases lay outside the gene matches. There are 15 residues in the CDR3. Germline V gene lookup returns CDR1 MDHEN and CDR2 SYDVKM. This CDR3 reads CASIPGGRGGQPQHF. In nucleotides, the CDR3 is TGTGCCAGCATCCCCGGGGGTAGAGGGGGCCAGCCCCAGCATTTT.

This clonotype was recorded a few times. The V gene is TRBV2, the J gene TRBJ2-1; unclear D gene. Germline V gives CDR1 SNHLY, CDR2 FYNNEI. The length of the CDR3 is 12 residues. The ends were cut back, 3 bases at V and 7 bases at J, with 7 bases in the middle. The CDR3 nucleotides are TGTGCCAGCAGTGAGAGTCCGAATGAGCAGTTCTTC. Translated: CASSESPNEQFF.

This clonotype occurred many times. The chain uses TRBV5-1 and TRBJ1-2; 7 nucleotides line up with TRBD1. The CDR3 covers 17 residues. The germline gives CDR1 SGHRS, CDR2 YFSETQ. The V segment lost 4 bases and the J segment 3 bases; nucleotides outside the gene matches: 15. CDR3 residues: CASSLTPRTGGDYGYTF. The CDR3 DNA sequence: TGCGCCAGCAGCCTCACCCCTCGGACAGGAGGGGACTATGGCTACACCTTC.

This clonotype was seen only a few times. The rearrangement uses TRBV12-3 or TRBV12-4 and TRBJ2-1; 13 bases are shared with TRBD2. Trimming cost V 4 bases and J 15 bases; bases outside gene matches: 9. The CDR3 runs 14 residues. The CDR3 here is CASSSPPLAGGVFF. CDR3 bases: TGTGCCAGCAGTTCCCCCCCACTAGCGGGAGGGGTGTTCTTC.

This clonotype was counted only a few times. The chain is built from TRBV18 and TRBJ2-1; D remains unclear. V was trimmed by 6 bases and J by 8 bases, leaving 8 bases between them. CDR1 and CDR2 (germline): KGHSH, LQKENI. This CDR3 region has 11 residues. The CDR3 coding sequence is TGTGCCAGCTCCGAAAATGATGAGCAGTTCTTC. The encoded protein is CASSENDEQFF.

V is TRBV12-3 or TRBV12-4 and J is TRBJ2-2, with 9 nucleotides matching TRBD1. The V gene end was trimmed by 5 bases and the J gene end by 5 bases; junction bases not matched to a gene: 9. The CDR3 runs to 16 residues. The CDR3 loop is CASSTHRQGETGELFF. DNA of the CDR3: TGTGCCAGCAGTACCCATCGACAGGGGGAAACCGGGGAGCTGTTTTTT.

This clonotype has just a few counts. V and J are TRBV20-1 and TRBJ2-3; D is uncertain. Between the trimmed V and J ends, which lost 3 bases and 5 bases, there was a span of 9 bases. CDR1 and CDR2 (germline): DFQATT, SNEGSKA (reference sequence). The CDR3 length is 12 residues. The CDR3 is CSARGSIDTQYF. CDR3 DNA: TGCAGTGCTAGGGGGTCGATAGATACGCAGTATTTT.

There are a few counts of this clonotype. This chain joins TRBV20-1 and TRBJ2-2, with 7 bases aligning to TRBD1. CDR3 length equals 13 residues. Trimming took 1 base from V and 4 from J; bases not matched to a gene: 0. CDR1 and CDR2 from the germline V gene are DFQATT and SNEGSKA (reference sequence). The DNA for the CDR3 is TGCAGTGCTAGAGGACAGGGCACCGGGGAGCTGTTTTTT. Its translation: CSARGQGTGELFF.

This sequence joins TRBV5-6 and TRBJ2-7; 9 nucleotides line up with TRBD1. Losses at the gene ends were 3 bases for V and 6 bases for J; bases not matched to a gene: 7. The CDR3 runs 14 residues. The germline gives CDR1 SGHDT, CDR2 YYEEEE. The CDR3 DNA reads as TGTGCCAGCAGCTCCCGGGACAGGGCACCCGAGCAGTACTTC. It translates to CASSSRDRAPEQYF.

This clonotype has a handful of counts. The rearrangement links TRBV5-5 to TRBJ1-1; a weak D match, TRBD1 (6 bases). This CDR3 is built from 13 residues. V was trimmed by 4 bases and J by 8 bases, leaving 15 bases between them. In germline, CDR1 is SGHKS, CDR2 YYEKEE (reference sequence). For the CDR3, the DNA is TGTGCCAGCAGCCTAAGGATCGGGGGCGAAGCTTTCTTT. Translating gives CASSLRIGGEAFF. The variable domain in full, completed from reference TRBV5-5 and TRBJ1-1, reads DAGVTQSPTHLIKTRGQQVTLRCSPISGHKSVSWYQQVLGQGPQFIFQYYEKEERGRGNFPDRFSARQFPNYSSELNVNALLLGDSALYLCASSLRIGGEAFFGQGTRLTVV.

This clonotype was observed at least ten times. The chain carries TRBV5-1 and TRBJ1-1, with D unclear. Trimming pared 2 bases from V and 0 bases from J, leaving 11 bases between. The length of the CDR3 is 15 residues. Germline V CDR1 and CDR2: SGHRS, YFSETQ. The CDR3 reads CASSFSAGLNTEAFF. The CDR3 DNA is TGCGCCAGCAGCTTTTCGGCAGGACTGAACACTGAAGCTTTCTTT.

The CDR3 sequence: CASSHRLVDTQYF. For the CDR3, the DNA is TGTGCCAGCAGCCACCGACTAGTAGATACGCAGTATTTT. The rearrangement uses TRBV7-2 and TRBJ2-3; D might be TRBD2 (6 bases). The CDR3 is 13 residues long. Germline loops: CDR1 SGHTA, CDR2 FQGNSA. The germline V and J ends were trimmed by 5 bases and 5 bases, with 11 bases remaining between them.

The sample holds many counts of this clonotype. The rearrangement uses TRBV12-3 or TRBV12-4 and TRBJ1-2; D not resolved. V lost 4 bases and J 12 bases, leaving 9 bases between the germline ends. CDR3 length equals 10 residues. CDR3: CASSWDVHTF. DNA for the CDR3: TGTGCCAGCAGTTGGGATGTTCACACCTTC.

Turning to this clonotype: It may be a read error: a sequence one base away is much more abundant. J is TRBJ2-7 and V is TRBV5-1; 11 bases align to TRBD1. In germline, CDR1 is SGHRS, CDR2 YFSETQ. J was trimmed by 0 bases and V by 4 bases; bases with no gene match: 3. This CDR3 spans 15 amino acids. The CDR3 here is CASSGGTGGSYEQYF. For the CDR3, the DNA is TGCGCCAGCAGCGGAGGGACAGGGGGCTCCTACGAGCAGTACTTC.

This clonotype turned up a few times. The chain employs TRBV5-1 and TRBJ2-6; 13 bases line up with TRBD2. V dropped 4 bases and J dropped 4; count of bases not matched to a gene: 11. Germline CDR1 reads SGHRS; CDR2 reads YFSETQ. CDR3 length: 19 amino acids. CDR3 sequence reads: CASSHLGLAGVYGANVLTF. CDR3 coding DNA: TGCGCCAGCAGCCACCTCGGACTAGCGGGAGTGTACGGGGCCAACGTCCTGACTTTC. Using reference TRBV5-1 and TRBJ2-6 for the parts outside the CDR3, the full variable domain is KAGVTQTPRYLIKTRGQQVTLSCSPISGHRSVSWYQQTPGQGLQFLFEYFSETQRNKGNFPGRFSGRQFSNSRSEMNVSTLELGDSALYLCASSHLGLAGVYGANVLTFGAGSRLTVL.

This chain connects TRBV6-1 to TRBJ2-1; 14 bases are a match to TRBD2. Germline CDR1 MNHNS, CDR2 SASEGT. CDR3 length: 17 residues. V shed 4 bases and J 9 bases; nucleotides not matched to a gene: 11. The CDR3 protein is CASSGGTSGGLFGEQFF. The CDR3 DNA reads TGTGCCAGCAGTGGGGGGACTAGCGGGGGACTTTTTGGTGAGCAGTTCTTC.

In this sample, this clonotype turned up many times. The chain couples TRBV7-9 to TRBJ2-3, with D possibly being TRBD2 (5 bases). CDR1 and CDR2 from the germline V gene are SEHNR and FQNEAQ (reference sequence). Trimming left V 3 bases short and J 1 base short, with 14 bases between. The CDR3 extends over 16 amino acids. CDR3 nucleotide sequence: TGTGCCAGCAGCTTGGCCCCCGGGGTTCGCACAGATACGCAGTATTTT. This encodes CASSLAPGVRTDTQYF.

The V and J genes are TRBV20-1 and TRBJ1-4, with D unresolved. V lost 1 base, J lost 1 base, and 10 bases lay in between. This CDR3 has 15 residues. Germline CDR1 DFQATT, CDR2 SNEGSKA (reference sequence). CDR3 protein: CSARVLQGTNEKLFF. CDR3 in DNA: TGCAGTGCTAGAGTACTACAAGGAACTAATGAAAAACTGTTTTTT.

The sample holds many counts of this clonotype. CDR3 loop: CASSYGSFTEAFF. DNA for the CDR3: TGTGCCAGCAGTTACGGAAGTTTCACTGAAGCTTTCTTT. The chain is built from TRBV6-5 and TRBJ1-1; D gene unclear. V was pared by 2 bases and J by 4 bases, with 8 bases between. CDR3 length: 13 amino acids. Per the germline V gene, CDR1 is MNHEY and CDR2 is SVGAGI.